These 23 T cell receptor beta chains originate from one sample sequenced in a study of T cell changes during pregnancy in multiple sclerosis. Sequencing was performed with immunoSEQ multiplex PCR; in TCRdb, only in-frame clones are kept and a portion is missing. The data contain tens of thousands of clones, about 93% of them singletons. The specimen was CD4+ T cells from peripheral blood mononuclear cells, collected in the second trimester of pregnancy. Every receptor here comes from a female donor with multiple sclerosis, enrolled in a pregnancy study.

This clone appeared a few times. V gene TRBV19 combines with J gene TRBJ2-4; no clear D. V lost 3 bases and J lost 1, with 13 bases in between. The CDR3 runs 16 residues. CDR1 LNHDA and CDR2 SQIVND come from the germline V gene (reference sequence). CDR3 protein: CASSIRRSGAKNIQYF. DNA for the CDR3: TGTGCCAGTAGTATTCGGAGATCCGGGGCCAAAAACATTCAGTACTTC.

The rearrangement links TRBV27 to TRBJ2-1, with 10 bases matching TRBD2. V dropped 5 bases and J dropped 2; count of bases not matched to a gene: 3. The CDR3 loop spans 15 amino acids. CDR1 and CDR2 (germline): MNHEY, SMNVEV (reference sequence). CDR3 region: CASSPGLAPYNEQFF. The DNA of the CDR3 is TGTGCCAGCAGTCCGGGACTAGCGCCCTACAATGAGCAGTTCTTC.

The CDR3: CASSTPEGRGANYGYTF. DNA of the CDR3: TGTGCCAGTAGCACACCGGAGGGAAGGGGAGCTAACTATGGCTACACCTTC. This chain uses TRBV19 with TRBJ1-2, with a possible D match to TRBD1 (5 bases). V lost 6 bases, J lost 0 bases, and 20 bases lay in between. CDR1 LNHDA and CDR2 SQIVND come from the germline V gene (reference sequence). The CDR3 spans 17 residues.

V and J are TRBV6-1 and TRBJ2-1, with 12 nucleotides matching TRBD2. The CDR3 has 16 amino acids. Germline-derived CDR1 and CDR2 are MNHNS and SASEGT. V lost 3 bases, J lost 9 bases, and 9 bases stayed unmatched. CDR3 coding DNA: TGTGCCAGCAGTGACTTACTAGCGGGAGGTCGGGGTGAGCAGTTCTTC. Protein product: CASSDLLAGGRGEQFF.

The rearrangement uses TRBV28 and TRBJ2-7; TRBD1 matches 12 bases. In germline, CDR1 is MDHEN, CDR2 SYDVKM. With V trimmed by 4 bases and J by 4 bases, 5 bases remained unmatched. This CDR3 contains 15 residues. CDR3 nucleotide sequence: TGTGCCAGCAGTTCGGGACAGGGGGCTTGGTACGAGCAGTACTTC. As protein: CASSSGQGAWYEQYF.

This chain connects TRBV18 to TRBJ2-1; 10 nucleotides align to TRBD2. CDR3 size: 16 residues. J lost 0 bases, V lost 6 bases, and 5 bases had no gene match. The germline gives CDR1 KGHSH, CDR2 LQKENI. CDR3 residues: CASSHKRGGSYNEQFF. As DNA, the CDR3 is TGTGCCAGCTCTCACAAGCGGGGGGGCTCCTACAATGAGCAGTTCTTC. Variable domain in full (rest from reference TRBV18 and TRBJ2-1): NAGVMQNPRHLVRRRGQEARLRCSPMKGHSHVYWYRQLPEEGLKFMVYLQKENIIDESGMPKERFSAEFPKEGPSILRIQQVVRGDSAAYFCASSHKRGGSYNEQFFGPGTRLTVL.

The rearrangement uses TRBV7-2 and TRBJ2-7; 10 nucleotides match TRBD2. V lost 1 base, J lost 8 bases, and 8 bases stayed unmatched. Looked up from germline, CDR1 is SGHTA and CDR2 is FQGNSA. The CDR3 contains 15 residues. CDR3 coding DNA: TGTGCCAGCAGCTTAGAAGTAGCGGGGGGTAGGAAGCAGTACTTC. Its protein product is CASSLEVAGGRKQYF.

This chain links TRBV6-6 with TRBJ1-3; possible D gene TRBD1, 6 bases. Between the trimmed V and J ends, which lost 6 bases and 9 bases, there was a span of 18 bases. Per the germline V gene, CDR1 is MNHNY and CDR2 is SVGAGI (reference sequence). The CDR3 spans 14 residues. CDR3 protein: CASSLTGISSTIYF. CDR3 nucleotide sequence: TGTGCCAGCAGCCTTACAGGGATAAGTAGCACCATATATTTT.

The rearrangement joins TRBV5-6 to TRBJ1-1; the D gene is possibly TRBD1 (5 bases). V was clipped by 3 bases and J by 3 bases, with 15 bases between them. This CDR3 is built from 15 residues. Germline V CDR1 and CDR2: SGHDT, YYEEEE. CDR3: CASSSTRVRDTEAFF. The DNA for the CDR3 is TGTGCCAGCAGCTCTACCAGGGTCCGCGACACTGAAGCTTTCTTT.

J is TRBJ2-7 and V is TRBV6-5, with a possible D match to TRBD2 (6 bases). In germline, CDR1 is MNHEY, CDR2 SVGAGI. This CDR3 has 16 residues. Trimming cost V 4 bases and J 3 bases, with 19 bases left between them. The CDR3 region is CASSWSGTRLNYEQYF. DNA of the CDR3: TGTGCCAGCAGTTGGTCCGGGACTCGGCTTAACTACGAGCAGTACTTC.

This clone has a single count. This chain joins TRBV27 and TRBJ1-5, with TRBD1 as a possible D gene (5 bases). Trimming shortened V by 2 bases and J by 5 bases, and 13 bases separated the two germline ends. Germline lookup yields CDR1 MNHEY and CDR2 SMNVEV (reference sequence). The CDR3 consists of 15 residues. CDR3 sequence reads: CASSLVPGFHQPQHF. The CDR3 DNA follows: TGTGCCAGCAGTTTAGTCCCAGGGTTCCATCAGCCCCAGCATTTT.

The CDR3 DNA sequence: TGTGCCAGCAGTAAGACTCAGGGGGAGCAGTTCTTC. It translates to CASSKTQGEQFF. The chain combines TRBV6-6 with TRBJ2-1; possibly TRBD1 for D (6 bases). The CDR3 covers 12 residues. CDR1 MNHNY and CDR2 SVGAGI come from the germline V gene (reference sequence). The ends were cut back, 5 bases at V and 10 bases at J, with 12 bases in the middle.

The J gene is TRBJ2-2, the V gene TRBV9; 7 nucleotides line up with TRBD1. The CDR3 is 15 residues long. Trimming took 2 bases from V and 4 from J; bases not matched to a gene: 5. The V gene's germline CDR1 is SGDLS and CDR2 YYNGEE. DNA of the CDR3: TGTGCCAGCAGCGTTAAGGGACAGTTCACCGGGGAGCTGTTTTTT. This translates into CASSVKGQFTGELFF.

V and J are TRBV19 and TRBJ2-1, with D maybe TRBD1 (6 bases). Germline CDR1 is LNHDA and CDR2 is SQIVND (reference sequence). The V end was cut by 7 bases, the J end by 8 bases, with 15 bases between. The CDR3 runs 13 residues. The CDR3 spells CASNSGAPHEQFF. DNA of the CDR3: TGTGCCAGTAATTCAGGGGCGCCCCATGAGCAGTTCTTC.

The genes are TRBV10-3 and TRBJ2-7; D might be TRBD1 (6 bases). Germline V gene sequence: CDR1 ENHRY, CDR2 SYGVKD. Trimming pared 10 bases from V and 2 bases from J, leaving 18 bases between. The CDR3 spans 14 residues. In DNA form, the CDR3 reads TGTGCCACCCGGGACACCACTATTCCCTACGAGCAGTACTTC. Protein product: CATRDTTIPYEQYF.

The chain links TRBV6-5 to TRBJ2-3; 9 positions match TRBD1. The CDR3 runs 13 residues. Germline CDR1 reads MNHEY; CDR2 reads SVGAGI. J lost 7 bases, V lost 5 bases, and 4 bases had no gene match. The CDR3 spells CASSRTGENTQYF. CDR3 bases: TGTGCCAGCAGTAGGACAGGGGAGAATACGCAGTATTTT.

V usage is TRBV4-1 and J usage is TRBJ2-7; D may be TRBD1 (5 bases). Germline V lookup: CDR1 MGHRA, CDR2 YSYEKL. The CDR3 is made up of 13 amino acids. Trimming stripped 6 bases from V and 2 bases from J, with 11 bases between. CDR3: CASRGLGAYEQYF. The CDR3 DNA reads as TGCGCCAGCAGGGGGCTCGGAGCCTACGAGCAGTACTTC.

CDR3 loop: CASSQEERGGTDTQYF. The CDR3 DNA is TGCGCCAGCAGTCAAGAGGAGCGGGGGGGCACAGATACGCAGTATTTT. The J gene is TRBJ2-3, the V gene TRBV23-1, with 9 bases that match TRBD2. TRBV23-1 is an ORF; its function is uncertain. This CDR3 contains 16 residues. The ends lost 2 bases at V and 1 base at J; junction bases unmatched: 4.

V is TRBV6-5 and J is TRBJ1-6; D is unclear. V lost 2 bases and J lost 7, with 9 bases in between. Per the germline V gene, CDR1 is MNHEY and CDR2 is SVGAGI. CDR3 size: 14 residues. Here the CDR3 reads CASSYIQSNSPLHF. DNA for the CDR3: TGTGCCAGCAGTTACATCCAGTCAAATTCACCCCTCCACTTT.

V and J are TRBV5-1 and TRBJ2-3; D gene uncertain. The CDR3 consists of 13 residues. CDR1 and CDR2 from the germline V gene are SGHRS and YFSETQ. V dropped 0 bases and J dropped 2 bases, with 4 bases sitting between them. For the CDR3, the DNA is TGCGCCAGCAGCTTGGACTTCACAGATACGCAGTATTTT. It codes for CASSLDFTDTQYF.

This sequence joins TRBV10-3 and TRBJ2-7, with 8 bases aligning to TRBD2. The trim removed 3 bases at V and 3 bases at J, leaving 4 bases unmatched. CDR1 and CDR2 from the germline V gene are ENHRY and SYGVKD. The CDR3 consists of 14 residues. The CDR3 protein is CAISETSGLYEQYF. CDR3 bases: TGTGCCATCAGTGAAACTAGCGGACTCTACGAGCAGTACTTC.

This sequence joins TRBV9 and TRBJ2-5; TRBD1 matches 10 bases. V lost 4 bases to trimming and J lost 5 bases; unmatched junction nucleotides: 11. Germline CDR1 reads SGDLS; CDR2 reads YYNGEE. The CDR3 runs to 16 residues. The CDR3 is CASSLPPGTGDETQYF. In DNA, the CDR3 is TGTGCCAGCAGCCTTCCACCCGGGACAGGGGACGAGACCCAGTACTTC.

The chain employs TRBV7-2 and TRBJ2-1; D might be TRBD1 (6 bases). V lost 3 bases and J 9 bases, leaving 12 bases between the germline ends. CDR3 length equals 13 residues. Germline V gene sequence: CDR1 SGHTA, CDR2 FQGNSA. In DNA form, the CDR3 reads TGTGCCAGCAGCTTGGTGGGGGCTGGTGAGCAGTTCTTC. This sequence encodes CASSLVGAGEQFF.